The rows below give T cell receptor beta chains drawn from one sample of a study of shared clonotypes between healthy human individuals. Some clones are missing from TCRdb's copy, which holds only in-frame ones; the method was immunoSEQ multiplex PCR. The top ten hold under 1.5% of the sample, which has 1.5 million to 2.5 million clones, around 96% seen once. The sequencing input was naive CD8+ T cells sorted from blood. Every receptor here comes from a man aged 18 to 29 in good health. Each CDR3 is given with its conserved first and last residue. The D gene is left open where the match is weak.

v_gene	d_gene	len	j_gene	CDR3aa
TRBV27	TRBD1	19	TRBJ2-7	CASSLAYITGQGFSYEQYF
TRBV5-6	-	13	TRBJ2-3	CASSSVGEGTQYF
TRBV4-2	TRBD1	16	TRBJ2-5	CASSQEDFGQGETQYF
TRBV2	-	16	TRBJ1-2	CASSEAQGRGWYGYTF
TRBV11-3	TRBD1	17	TRBJ1-6	CASSSHARQGNNSPLHF
TRBV11-3	-	19	TRBJ1-5	CASSLDPLAAPYISRPQHF
TRBV28	-	13	TRBJ2-1	CASSLISWDEQFF
TRBV4-1	-	16	TRBJ1-1	CASSQYAGSLGTEAFF
TRBV7-9	-	16	TRBJ2-7	CASSPWDGSLSYEQYF
TRBV9	-	15	TRBJ2-2	CASSVGMANTGELFF
TRBV6-1	TRBD2	15	TRBJ2-3	CASSGLAGGTDTQYF
TRBV15	-	14	TRBJ2-7	CATSSDEKAYEQYF
TRBV13	-	14	TRBJ2-7	CASSLDRGAYEQYF
TRBV7-8	-	14	TRBJ2-7	CASSSDGALLGQYF
TRBV7-9	TRBD1	12	TRBJ2-5	CASSSTGGEQYF
TRBV19	-	11	TRBJ1-2	CASSLGIVYTF
TRBV7-9	-	16	TRBJ1-1	CASSPMGGEQNTEAFF
TRBV7-3	-	13	TRBJ2-5	CASSLQGWETQYF
TRBV15	-	13	TRBJ2-5	CATSRDSGETQYF
TRBV25-1	TRBD1	14	TRBJ1-1	CASRPGQGDTEAFF
TRBV27	TRBD2	18	TRBJ2-7	CASSLSGGLADHSYEQYF
TRBV7-2	-	12	TRBJ2-5	CASSLDRETQYF
TRBV2	-	14	TRBJ2-7	CASSEGQGLHEQYF
TRBV9	-	14	TRBJ1-1	CASSARPGGTEAFF
TRBV11-2	TRBD2	16	TRBJ2-5	CASSFPTSGDQETQYF
TRBV4-2	TRBD2	14	TRBJ2-1	CASSPRLAPNEQFF
TRBV11-2	TRBD2	16	TRBJ2-1	CASSPWGGTPYNEQFF
TRBV5-5	TRBD1	17	TRBJ2-7	CASSLVPLTGPLDEQYF
TRBV7-9	-	15	TRBJ2-1	CASSGDGGPYNEQFF
TRBV9	-	14	TRBJ2-6	CASSGGSGANVLTF
TRBV19	-	13	TRBJ1-5	CASSAGGSQPQHF
TRBV13	-	11	TRBJ2-3	CASSLRDTQYF
TRBV11-2	TRBD2	16	TRBJ2-7	CASSLGTSGPAREQYF
TRBV6-5	-	12	TRBJ1-5	CASSDWNQPQHF
TRBV27	TRBD1	14	TRBJ1-1	CASSTTGGRDEAFF
TRBV28	TRBD1	16	TRBJ2-2	CASTPAGQADTGELFF
TRBV30	TRBD1	15	TRBJ1-5	CAWSAGTASNQPQHF
TRBV23-1	TRBD1	15	TRBJ1-6	CASSPGTGYNSPLHF
TRBV7-9	-	14	TRBJ2-7	CASSPNYGVDEQYF
TRBV27	-	17	TRBJ1-2	CASSLWAGRFALDGYTF
TRBV27	-	14	TRBJ2-5	CASSSTVAQETQYF
TRBV5-4	TRBD1	15	TRBJ2-7	CASSTAGTAAYEQYF
TRBV5-1	-	14	TRBJ2-7	CASSSDTTTYEQYF
TRBV14	-	12	TRBJ1-3	CASRDSGNTIYF
TRBV7-9	-	13	TRBJ2-2	CASTSISRGELFF
TRBV4-1	TRBD2	16	TRBJ2-1	CASSQSLAGGLYEQFF
TRBV19	-	14	TRBJ2-2	CASTIGQNTGELFF
TRBV13	TRBD1	14	TRBJ2-7	CASSPGQGWGEQYF
TRBV29-1	-	12	TRBJ2-5	CSVAWTEETQYF
TRBV7-9	-	13	TRBJ2-7	CASSLGWAYEQYF
TRBV14	-	17	TRBJ1-1	CASSHWGYGSPNTEAFF
TRBV6-1	-	15	TRBJ1-5	CASSGETGSNQPQHF
TRBV10-3	TRBD2	13	TRBJ2-7	CASRTSETYEQYF
TRBV5-4	-	15	TRBJ2-5	CASSLTYGAGETQYF
TRBV27	-	16	TRBJ2-3	CASSLGASTGIDTQYF
TRBV11-1	-	15	TRBJ2-1	CASSDVAGSYNEQFF
TRBV2	TRBD2	17	TRBJ2-7	CASSEWTSGPRGDEQYF
TRBV29-1	TRBD2	15	TRBJ2-3	CSVVLRGRESDTQYF
TRBV6-6	-	15	TRBJ2-2	CASSYRPSPHRELFF
TRBV7-2	TRBD2	16	TRBJ2-1	CASSARLAGGNNEQFF